Listed below are T cell receptor beta chains from one sample, sequenced in a study of blood T cells in healthy people across ages. In TCRdb, the 5' RACE reads were re-called with MiXCR into one record per CDR3 protein. The sample holds some 1.5 million distinct CDR3 sequences, roughly 27% seen once. The sequenced sample consisted of blood. The receptors shown here come from a woman in her 30s in good health. Both conserved end residues are part of each CDR3. The D gene is left open where the match is weak. Not all rows give a size; the values are once, few, many and, for expanded clones, a class.

>-|TRBD2|TRBV7-2|TRBJ2-7
TGTGCCAGCAGCTTAGTACCGGGACTAGCAGGCGAGCAGTACTTC
CASSLVPGLAGEQYF
>-|TRBD2|TRBV6-1|TRBJ2-7
TGTGCCAGCAGTCGCATAGCGGGGGGGAACTACGAGCAGTACTTC
CASSRIAGGNYEQYF
>many|TRBD2|TRBV5-1|TRBJ2-1
TGCGCCAGCAGCTTGGACCCCGGACTAGCCCTCAATGAGCAGTTCTTC
CASSLDPGLALNEQFF
>-|TRBD1|TRBV12-3/TRBV12-4|TRBJ1-2
TGTGCCAGCGCCGGGACAGGGGTGTCTGGCTACACCTTC
CASAGTGVSGYTF
>-|TRBD2|TRBV3-1|TRBJ2-3
TGTGCCAGCAGCCCCTGGGGACTAGCGGGGCTCACAGATACGCAGTATTTT
CASSPWGLAGLTDTQYF
>few|TRBD1|TRBV20-1|TRBJ2-7
TGCAGTGCTAGCGGTGTTAGGGGGCGTTCGGATTACGAGCAGTACTTC
CSASGVRGRSDYEQYF
>many|-|TRBV20-1|TRBJ1-2
TGCAGTGCTCCTGGGGTACTGGATGGCTACACCTTC
CSAPGVLDGYTF
>-|-|TRBV6-6|TRBJ1-2
TGTGCCAGTATCCTTGGTGAGGGAGTGGGCGGCTACACCTTC
CASILGEGVGGYTF
>few|-|TRBV29-1|TRBJ2-1
TGCAGCGTTGCTCAGGTTGTGAATGAGCAGTTCTTC
CSVAQVVNEQFF
>-|-|TRBV5-5|TRBJ1-5
TGTGCCAGCAGCTTGATACCCCGAGGGGGGGAGCGCCAGCCCCAGCATTTT
CASSLIPRGGERQPQHF
>-|-|TRBV30|TRBJ1-1
TGTGCCTGGGATAGGGCGGGGGAATACGCTTTCTTT
CAWDRAGEYAFF
>many|-|TRBV7-9|TRBJ2-7
TGTGCCAGCAGCCCCGTCGGGGCCTACGAGCAGTACTTC
CASSPVGAYEQYF
>-|-|TRBV6-5|TRBJ2-1
TGTGCCAGCAGAAACGCAGGGGCTAACCACAATGAGCAGTTCTTC
CASRNAGANHNEQFF
>-|-|TRBV7-9|TRBJ1-4
TGTGCCAGCAGCTTAGCGTCGGGAAAGAATGAAAAACTGTTTTTT
CASSLASGKNEKLFF
>few|-|TRBV2|TRBJ2-3
TGTGCCCTAAAACCGAACGGCGGAGCAGATACGCAGTATTTT
CALKPNGGADTQYF
>once|TRBD2|TRBV12-3/TRBV12-4|TRBJ2-3
TGTGCCAGCGCCAGCCGGGGGGCAGATACGCAGTATTTT
CASASRGADTQYF
>-|-|TRBV5-1|TRBJ2-1
TGCGCCGGCAGCTTGGCGGCAGGGCTAGGCGGTGAGCAGTTCTTC
CAGSLAAGLGGEQFF
>few|-|TRBV7-6|TRBJ2-5
TGTGCCAGCAGCGGCCACAAACAAGAGACCCAGTACTTC
CASSGHKQETQYF
>-|TRBD2|TRBV5-1|TRBJ2-7
TGCGCCAGCGGCCTGAATCCTGGACTAGCGGAGAAGGAGACCCGGTACTTC
CASGLNPGLAEKETRYF
>few|-|TRBV15|TRBJ2-2
TGTGCCACCAGCAGAGAGAAGGGGGGCTGGGACACCGGGGAGCTGTTTTTT
CATSREKGGWDTGELFF
>few|-|TRBV2|TRBJ2-4
TGTGCCAGCAGTGAAGTCACGACAGGAAATATAGCCAAAAACATTCAGTACTTC
CASSEVTTGNIAKNIQYF
>-|TRBD1|TRBV18|TRBJ2-7
TGTGCCAGCTCACCATCGGGACAGGCAGGGGTCGAGCAGTACTTC
CASSPSGQAGVEQYF
>-|TRBD1|TRBV5-1|TRBJ1-1
TGCGCCAGCAGCCCTAGAGGGACAGGGGGCAGGACTGAAGCTTTCTTT
CASSPRGTGGRTEAFF
>-|-|TRBV11-1|TRBJ1-1
TGTGCCAGCACACCCTGGCGTACTGAAGCTTTCTTT
CASTPWRTEAFF
>-|-|TRBV15|TRBJ2-3
TGTGCCACCAGCACTGGGGCGCCCAACACAGATACGCAGTATTTT
CATSTGAPNTDTQYF
>few|-|TRBV7-7|TRBJ2-1
TGTGCCAGCAGCCGGCTGGCGGACCCTTACAATGAGCAGTTCTTC
CASSRLADPYNEQFF
>-|TRBD1|TRBV7-9|TRBJ2-1
TGTGCCAGCAGCAGCCGGGACAGGGGGCTAAATGAGCAGTTCTTC
CASSSRDRGLNEQFF
>many|TRBD2|TRBV20-1|TRBJ2-7
TGCAGTGCACGTACCGGGACTAGCGGGTTCGAGCAGTACTTC
CSARTGTSGFEQYF
>few|-|TRBV20-1|TRBJ1-1
TGCAGTGCTAGTACTGGCAGGGAACCTGAAGCTTTCTTT
CSASTGREPEAFF
>few|-|TRBV12-3/TRBV12-4|TRBJ2-3
TGTGCCAGCAGCCGGTTGGGCAAAATTGCAGATACGCAGTATTTT
CASSRLGKIADTQYF
>-|TRBD2|TRBV3-1|TRBJ2-5
TGTGCCAGCAGCCGCGGACTAGCGGGGGGGCCCTGGGAGACCCAGTACTTC
CASSRGLAGGPWETQYF
>many|TRBD1|TRBV20-1|TRBJ2-7
TGCAGTGCTAGGGACCCTCGGACAGGGGCCAACGAGCAGTACTTC
CSARDPRTGANEQYF
>few|-|TRBV11-2|TRBJ1-2
TGTGCCAGCAGCTTTCGGCGGCAGACCCGTAACTATGGCTACACCTTC
CASSFRRQTRNYGYTF
>many|TRBD1|TRBV15|TRBJ2-1
TGTGCCACCAGCACCCAGAAGCTTACAGGGGTTGAGCAGTTCTTC
CATSTQKLTGVEQFF
>-|-|TRBV7-2|TRBJ1-1
TGTGCCAGCAGCTCCCAAGGACAAATGAACACTGAAGCTTTCTTT
CASSSQGQMNTEAFF
>few|-|TRBV19|TRBJ2-3
TGTGCCACGGGGGATGGGGTAGTGGCAGATACGCAGTATTTT
CATGDGVVADTQYF
>-|-|TRBV4-2|TRBJ1-1
TGTGCCAGCAGCCAAGCCGGAGTGGCTGAAGCTTTCTTT
CASSQAGVAEAFF
>few|TRBD1|TRBV5-1|TRBJ1-2
TGCGCCAGCAGCCCCTACTTTGACAGGGAAAAAGGCTATGGCTACACCTTC
CASSPYFDREKGYGYTF
>many|-|TRBV12-3/TRBV12-4|TRBJ2-7
TGTGCCAGCAGTGCGGGATCCACCTACGAGCAGTACTTC
CASSAGSTYEQYF
>-|-|TRBV4-1|TRBJ2-6
TGCGCCAGCAGCCAAGAAGGCGCTGCCTCTGGGGCCAACGTCCTGACTTTC
CASSQEGAASGANVLTF
>-|TRBD1|TRBV7-2|TRBJ1-2
TGTGCCAGCAGCTTAGAAGTCGGGACAGGGGGCGTCGGGGACTATGGCTACACCTTC
CASSLEVGTGGVGDYGYTF
>-|TRBD1|TRBV15|TRBJ1-5
TGTGCCACCAGCAGAGGTCCGACAGGGTGGTTC
CATSRGPTGWF
>many|-|TRBV5-1|TRBJ2-5
TGCGCCAGCAGCTCAAGAGGGGGGGTACAAGAGACCCAGTACTTC
CASSSRGGVQETQYF
>-|-|TRBV11-2|TRBJ2-3
TGTGCCAGCAGGCCGGGGGTGGGGGGGCGTGGTACGCAGTATTTT
CASRPGVGGRGTQYF
>many|-|TRBV4-1|TRBJ2-1
TGCGCCAGCAGCCAAGACCCAGGACTTCTCTACAATGAGCAGTTCTTC
CASSQDPGLLYNEQFF
>-|TRBD1|TRBV9|TRBJ1-2
TGTGCCAGCAGCCTAAGTCGGGACAGGGGGCGTCATGGCTACACCTTC
CASSLSRDRGRHGYTF
>-|-|TRBV7-2|TRBJ2-1
TGTGCCAGCAGCTTAGGATATAGCTCCTACAATGAGCAGTTCTTC
CASSLGYSSYNEQFF
>many|-|TRBV6-1|TRBJ2-1
TGTGCCAGCAGTGAAGACAGGGATAACGATGAGCAGTTCTTC
CASSEDRDNDEQFF
>-|TRBD2|TRBV30|TRBJ2-1
TGTGCAGTACTAGCGGGAGGCCCGCTCTCCTACAATGAGCAGTTCTTC
CAVLAGGPLSYNEQFF
>-|TRBD1|TRBV7-9|TRBJ2-5
TGTGCCAGCGGGGGTCCATGGGACAGGGAGACCCAGTACTTC
CASGGPWDRETQYF
>-|-|TRBV5-1|TRBJ2-7
TGCGCCAGCAGCTTGACGTTGGCTGCGGGACGCATTTCCTACGAGCAGTACTTC
CASSLTLAAGRISYEQYF
>few|-|TRBV5-1|TRBJ1-1
TGCGCCACCACAGAGGGCACTGAAGCTTTCTTT
CATTEGTEAFF
>few|-|TRBV20-1|TRBJ2-1
TGCAGTGCTAGAGTAGGGAACAATGAGCAGTTCTTC
CSARVGNNEQFF
>once|-|TRBV19|TRBJ1-5
TGTGCCAGTAGTTCTTCCATATCGAGGGATCAGCCCCAGCATTTT
CASSSSISRDQPQHF
>many|TRBD2|TRBV29-1|TRBJ2-3
TGCAGCGTTGAGACTAGCGGGGACTACACAGATACGCAGTATTTT
CSVETSGDYTDTQYF
>-|-|TRBV20-1|TRBJ1-4
TGCAGTGCTAGAGCGCCTGATCAGGGTGGGGAAAAACTGTTTTTT
CSARAPDQGGEKLFF
>few|-|TRBV6-5|TRBJ2-2
TGTGCCAGCAGACACGACGGGTTGAACACCGGGGAGCTGTTTTTT
CASRHDGLNTGELFF
>-|-|TRBV3-1|TRBJ2-7
TGTGCCAGCGAAAAGGCAGGGGTTCCGCAGTACTTC
CASEKAGVPQYF
>-|-|TRBV29-1|TRBJ1-2
TGCAGCGGGATGATTCGGACGGGGGGAGGGGACTATGGCTACACCTTC
CSGMIRTGGGDYGYTF
>many|-|TRBV4-3|TRBJ2-1
TGCGCCAGCAGCCAAGATCGAGAGTCCTACAATGAGCAGTTCTTC
CASSQDRESYNEQFF